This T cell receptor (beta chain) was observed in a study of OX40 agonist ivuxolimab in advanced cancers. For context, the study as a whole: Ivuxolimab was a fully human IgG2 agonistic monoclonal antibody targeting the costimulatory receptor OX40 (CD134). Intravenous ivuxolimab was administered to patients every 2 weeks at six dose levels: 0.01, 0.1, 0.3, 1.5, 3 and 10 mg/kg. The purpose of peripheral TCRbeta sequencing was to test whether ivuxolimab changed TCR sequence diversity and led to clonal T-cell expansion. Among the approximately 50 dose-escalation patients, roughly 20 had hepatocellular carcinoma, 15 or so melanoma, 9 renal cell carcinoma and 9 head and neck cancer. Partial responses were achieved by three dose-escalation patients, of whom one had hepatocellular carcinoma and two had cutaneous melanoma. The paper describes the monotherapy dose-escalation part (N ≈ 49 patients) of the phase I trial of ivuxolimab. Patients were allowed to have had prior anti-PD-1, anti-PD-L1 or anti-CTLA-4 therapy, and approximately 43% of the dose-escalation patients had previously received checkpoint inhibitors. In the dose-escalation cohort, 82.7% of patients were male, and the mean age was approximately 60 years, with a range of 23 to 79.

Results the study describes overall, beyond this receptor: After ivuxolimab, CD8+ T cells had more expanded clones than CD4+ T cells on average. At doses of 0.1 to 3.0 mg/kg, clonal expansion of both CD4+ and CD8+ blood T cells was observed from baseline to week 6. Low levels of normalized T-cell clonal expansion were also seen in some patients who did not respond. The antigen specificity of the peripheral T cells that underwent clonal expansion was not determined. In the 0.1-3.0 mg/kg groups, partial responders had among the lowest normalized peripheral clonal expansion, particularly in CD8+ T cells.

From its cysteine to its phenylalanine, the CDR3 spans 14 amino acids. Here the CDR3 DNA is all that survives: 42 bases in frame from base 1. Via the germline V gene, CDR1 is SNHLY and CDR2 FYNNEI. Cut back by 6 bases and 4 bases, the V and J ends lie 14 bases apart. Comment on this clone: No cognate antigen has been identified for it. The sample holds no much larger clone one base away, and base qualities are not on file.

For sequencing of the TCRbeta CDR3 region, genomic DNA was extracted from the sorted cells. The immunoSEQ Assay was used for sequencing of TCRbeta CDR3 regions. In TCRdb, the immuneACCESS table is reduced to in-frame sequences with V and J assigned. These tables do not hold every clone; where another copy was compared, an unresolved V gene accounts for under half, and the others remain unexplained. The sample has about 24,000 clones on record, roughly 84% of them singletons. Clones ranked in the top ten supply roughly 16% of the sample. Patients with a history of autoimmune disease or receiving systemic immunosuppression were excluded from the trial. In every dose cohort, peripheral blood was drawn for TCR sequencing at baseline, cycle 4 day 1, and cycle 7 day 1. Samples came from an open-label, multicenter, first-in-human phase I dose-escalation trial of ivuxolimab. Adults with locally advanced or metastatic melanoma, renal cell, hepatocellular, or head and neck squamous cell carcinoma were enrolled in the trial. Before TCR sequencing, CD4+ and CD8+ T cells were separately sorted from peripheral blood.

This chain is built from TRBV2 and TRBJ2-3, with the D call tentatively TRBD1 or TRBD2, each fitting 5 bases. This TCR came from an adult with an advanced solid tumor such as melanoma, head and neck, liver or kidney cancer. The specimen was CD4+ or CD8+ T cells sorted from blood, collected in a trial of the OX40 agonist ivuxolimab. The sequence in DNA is TGTGCCAGCAGAGCAAATGGGGGTCCAGATACGCAGTATTTT. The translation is CASRANGGPDTQYF.